This TCR beta chain originates from a study of T cell repertoires in cytomegalovirus infection. Findings of the study overall: Predominance within the ex vivo response was attributable to HLA-C-restricted CMV-specific TCR beta clonotypes.

On this clonotype itself: Its antigen is unknown.

One entry per CDR3 protein results from TCRdb running MiXCR on the reads. This sample has nearly 550,000 distinct CDR3 sequences, with about 15% found just once. The CDR3 covers 16 residues. Per germline, CDR1 MNHEY and CDR2 SVGAGI. V was clipped by 5 bases and J by 5 bases; unmatched bases: 12. This TCR was recovered from a human donor in good health (CMV status not recorded). Some clones in this sample may be carry-over from other donors' samples. The chain links TRBV6-5 to TRBJ1-2, with 9 bases matching TRBD1. Sequenced input: CD8+ T cells from PBMCs. CDR3 residues: CASSVIRDRETYGYTF. The CDR3 bases are TGTGCCAGCAGTGTTATTAGGGACAGGGAGACGTATGGCTACACCTTC.